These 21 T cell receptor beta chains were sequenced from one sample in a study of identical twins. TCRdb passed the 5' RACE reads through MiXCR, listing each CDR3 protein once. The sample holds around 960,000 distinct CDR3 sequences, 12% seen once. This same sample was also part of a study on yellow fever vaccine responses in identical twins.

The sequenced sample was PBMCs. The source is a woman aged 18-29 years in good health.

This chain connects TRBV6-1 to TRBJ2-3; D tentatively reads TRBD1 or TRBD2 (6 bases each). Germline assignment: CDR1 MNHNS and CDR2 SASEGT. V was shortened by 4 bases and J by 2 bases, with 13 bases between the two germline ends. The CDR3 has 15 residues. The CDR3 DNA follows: TGTGCCAGCAGTGGGGGGGCCCTCACCACAGATACGCAGTATTTT. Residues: CASSGGALTTDTQYF.

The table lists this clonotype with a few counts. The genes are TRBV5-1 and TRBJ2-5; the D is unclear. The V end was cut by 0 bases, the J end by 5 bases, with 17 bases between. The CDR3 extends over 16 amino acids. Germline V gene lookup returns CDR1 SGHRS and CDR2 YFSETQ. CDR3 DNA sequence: TGCGCCAGCAGCTTGGCTGGATCCTCCAGTTCGGAGACCCAGTACTTC. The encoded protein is CASSLAGSSSSETQYF.

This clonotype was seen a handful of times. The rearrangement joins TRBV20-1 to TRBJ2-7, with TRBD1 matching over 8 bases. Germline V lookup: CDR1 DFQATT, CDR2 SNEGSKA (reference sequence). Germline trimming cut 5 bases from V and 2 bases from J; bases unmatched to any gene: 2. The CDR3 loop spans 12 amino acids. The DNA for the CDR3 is TGCAGTGCTGGGGACAGGCCCTACGAGCAGTACGTC. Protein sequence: CSAGDRPYEQYV.

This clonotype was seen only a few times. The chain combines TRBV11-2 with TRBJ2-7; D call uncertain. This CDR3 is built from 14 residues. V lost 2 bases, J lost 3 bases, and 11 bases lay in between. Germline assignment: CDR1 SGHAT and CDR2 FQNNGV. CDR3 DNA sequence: TGTGCCAGCAGCTTATCCGACGGAAACTACGAGCAGTACGTC. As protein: CASSLSDGNYEQYV.

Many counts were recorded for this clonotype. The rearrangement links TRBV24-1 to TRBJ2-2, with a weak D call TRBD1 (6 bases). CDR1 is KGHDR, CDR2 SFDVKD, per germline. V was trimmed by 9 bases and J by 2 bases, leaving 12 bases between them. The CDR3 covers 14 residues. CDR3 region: CATGTGLNTGELFF. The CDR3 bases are TGTGCCACCGGAACAGGGCTTAACACCGGGGAGCTGTTTTTT.

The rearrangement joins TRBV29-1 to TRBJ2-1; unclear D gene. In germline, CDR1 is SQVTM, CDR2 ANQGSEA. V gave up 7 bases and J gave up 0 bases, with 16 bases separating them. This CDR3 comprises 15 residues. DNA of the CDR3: TGCAGCGCGGCGTCGGGCAGGAACTCCTACAATGAGCAGTTCTTC. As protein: CSAASGRNSYNEQFF.

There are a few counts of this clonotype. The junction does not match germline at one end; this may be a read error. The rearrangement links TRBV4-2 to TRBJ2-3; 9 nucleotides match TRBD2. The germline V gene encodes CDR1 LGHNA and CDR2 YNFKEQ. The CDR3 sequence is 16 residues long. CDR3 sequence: CASSKEDSGGPNTQYF. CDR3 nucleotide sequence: TGTGCCAGCAGCAAAGAGGATAGCGGGGGCCCGAATACGCAGTATTTT.

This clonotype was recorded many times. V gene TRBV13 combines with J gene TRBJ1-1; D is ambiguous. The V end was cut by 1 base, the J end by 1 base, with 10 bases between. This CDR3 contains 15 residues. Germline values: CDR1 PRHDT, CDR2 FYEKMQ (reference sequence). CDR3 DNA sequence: TGTGCCAGCAGCTTAGAATATCCAGCGAACACTGAAGCTTTCTTT. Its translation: CASSLEYPANTEAFF.

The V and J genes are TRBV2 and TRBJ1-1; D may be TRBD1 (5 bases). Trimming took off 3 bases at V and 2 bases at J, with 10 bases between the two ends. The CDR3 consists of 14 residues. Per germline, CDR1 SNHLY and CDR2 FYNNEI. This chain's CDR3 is CASSEWGRNTEAFF. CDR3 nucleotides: TGTGCCAGCAGTGAGTGGGGCAGAAACACTGAAGCTTTCTTT.

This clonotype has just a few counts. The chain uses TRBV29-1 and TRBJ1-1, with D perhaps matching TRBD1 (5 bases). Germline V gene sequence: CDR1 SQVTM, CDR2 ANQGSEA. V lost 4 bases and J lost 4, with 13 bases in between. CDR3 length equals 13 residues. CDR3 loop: CSVAQGWVTEAFF. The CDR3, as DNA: TGCAGCGTTGCTCAGGGTTGGGTCACTGAAGCTTTCTTT.

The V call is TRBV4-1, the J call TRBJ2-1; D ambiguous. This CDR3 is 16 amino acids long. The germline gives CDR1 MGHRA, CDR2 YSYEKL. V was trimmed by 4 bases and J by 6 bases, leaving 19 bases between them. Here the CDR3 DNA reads TGCGCCAGCAGCCCAAGATGGGTGCTTGGCGTCAATGAGCAGTTCTTC. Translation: CASSPRWVLGVNEQFF.

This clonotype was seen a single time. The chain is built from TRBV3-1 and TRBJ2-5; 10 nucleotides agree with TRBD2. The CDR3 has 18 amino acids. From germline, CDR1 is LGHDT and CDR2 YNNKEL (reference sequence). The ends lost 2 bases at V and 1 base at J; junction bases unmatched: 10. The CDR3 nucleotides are TGTGCCAGCAGCCAACCCCCCCTAGCGGGGGCTCCCCAAGAGACCCAGTACTTC. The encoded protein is CASSQPPLAGAPQETQYF.

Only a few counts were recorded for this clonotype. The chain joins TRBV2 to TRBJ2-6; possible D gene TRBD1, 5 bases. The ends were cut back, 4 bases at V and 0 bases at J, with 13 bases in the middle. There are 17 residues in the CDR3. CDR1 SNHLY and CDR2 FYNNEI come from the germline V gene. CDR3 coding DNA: TGTGCCAGCAGTGTACAGGCGACTGTCTCTGGGGCCAACGTCCTGACTTTC. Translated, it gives CASSVQATVSGANVLTF.

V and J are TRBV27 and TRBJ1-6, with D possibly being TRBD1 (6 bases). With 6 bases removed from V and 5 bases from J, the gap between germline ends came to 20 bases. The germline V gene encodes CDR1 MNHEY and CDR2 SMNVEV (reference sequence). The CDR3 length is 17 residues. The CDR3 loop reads CASSNVQGRLDNSPLHF. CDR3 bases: TGTGCCAGCAGCAATGTCCAGGGGAGGTTGGATAATTCACCCCTCCACTTT.

Here the CDR3 reads CASSPLGGQSYGYTF. The CDR3 DNA sequence: TGTGCCAGCAGCCCCCTGGGGGGCCAGTCCTATGGCTACACCTTC. This chain connects TRBV6-1 to TRBJ1-2; D might be TRBD1 (6 bases). The CDR3 sequence is 15 residues long. Per the germline V gene, CDR1 is MNHNS and CDR2 is SASEGT. Trimming took 6 bases from V and 4 from J, leaving 18 bases between them.

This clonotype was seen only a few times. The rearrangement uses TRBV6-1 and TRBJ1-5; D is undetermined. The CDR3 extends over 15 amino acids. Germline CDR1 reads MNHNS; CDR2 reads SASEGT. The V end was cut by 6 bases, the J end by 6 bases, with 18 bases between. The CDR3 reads CASRPKTAPLQPQHF. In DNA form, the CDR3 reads TGTGCCAGCAGACCTAAGACTGCCCCCCTTCAGCCCCAGCATTTT.

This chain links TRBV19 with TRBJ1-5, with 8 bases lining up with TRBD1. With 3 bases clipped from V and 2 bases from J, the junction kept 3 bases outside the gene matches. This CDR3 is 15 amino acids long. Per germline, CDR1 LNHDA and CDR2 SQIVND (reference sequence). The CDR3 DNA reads TGTGCCAGTAGTATCCTGACAGGGGGCAATCAGCCCCAGCATTTT. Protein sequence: CASSILTGGNQPQHF. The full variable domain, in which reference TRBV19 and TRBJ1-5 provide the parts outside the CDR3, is DGGITQSPKYLFRKEGQNVTLSCEQNLNHDAMYWYRQDPGQGLRLIYYSQIVNDFQKGDIAEGYSVSREKKESFPLTVTSAQKNPTAFYLCASSILTGGNQPQHFGDGTRLSIL.

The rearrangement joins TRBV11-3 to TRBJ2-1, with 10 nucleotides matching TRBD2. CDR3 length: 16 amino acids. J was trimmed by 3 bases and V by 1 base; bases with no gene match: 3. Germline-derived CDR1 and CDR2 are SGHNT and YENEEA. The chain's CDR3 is CASSLAGTSDYNEQFF. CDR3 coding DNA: TGTGCCAGCAGCTTAGCCGGGACTAGCGACTACAATGAGCAGTTCTTC.

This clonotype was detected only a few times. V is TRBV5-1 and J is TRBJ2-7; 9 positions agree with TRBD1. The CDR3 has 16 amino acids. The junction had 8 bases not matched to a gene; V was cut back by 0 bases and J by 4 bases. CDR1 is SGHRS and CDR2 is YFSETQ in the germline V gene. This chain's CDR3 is CASSLGPGQGGYEQYF. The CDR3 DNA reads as TGCGCCAGCAGCTTGGGGCCGGGACAGGGAGGTTACGAGCAGTACTTC. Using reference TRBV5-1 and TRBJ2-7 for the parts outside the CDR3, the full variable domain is KAGVTQTPRYLIKTRGQQVTLSCSPISGHRSVSWYQQTPGQGLQFLFEYFSETQRNKGNFPGRFSGRQFSNSRSEMNVSTLELGDSALYLCASSLGPGQGGYEQYFGPGTRLTVT.

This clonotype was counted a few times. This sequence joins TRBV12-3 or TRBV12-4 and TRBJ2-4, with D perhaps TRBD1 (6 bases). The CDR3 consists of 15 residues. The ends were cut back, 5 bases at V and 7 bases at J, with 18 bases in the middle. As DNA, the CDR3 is TGTGCCAGCAGTCCCCAGGGGACCCTCGGCAACATTCAGTACTTC. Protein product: CASSPQGTLGNIQYF.

CDR3 coding DNA: TGTGCCAGCAGTTTATATACTAGCGGGGCAAATTACGAGCAGTACTTC. It codes for CASSLYTSGANYEQYF. This rearrangement joins TRBV27 to TRBJ2-7; 10 bases are a match to TRBD2. The CDR3 has 16 residues. V shed 1 base and J 4 bases; nucleotides not matched to a gene: 7. Germline CDR1 reads MNHEY; CDR2 reads SMNVEV (reference sequence).